Listed below are T cell receptor beta chains from one sample, sequenced in a study of blood T cell repertoires in COVID-19. Assay: immunoSEQ multiplex PCR; the TCRdb copy retains only in-frame clones and omits some. The sample shows some 62,000 clones, roughly nine tenths of them seen only once. The sample was peripheral blood. Receptors originate from a woman aged 55-69 years with COVID-19, enrolled during active disease. The CDR3 runs from the conserved cysteine through the conserved F or W. The D gene is left open where the match is weak. Size is stated for part of the rows, as once, few or many counts, or as a class when the clone is expanded.

j_gene,abundance,d_gene,v_gene,CDR3nt,CDR3aa
TRBJ2-1,NA,NA,TRBV27,TGTGCCAGCAGTTTATCGGGAGGCACCTACAATGAGCAGTTCTTC,CASSLSGGTYNEQFF
TRBJ1-1,NA,TRBD1,TRBV19,TGTGCCAGTAGTCCTCGACAGGGTAGGAACACTGAAGCTTTCTTT,CASSPRQGRNTEAFF
TRBJ1-6,NA,TRBD1,TRBV7-9,TGTGCCAGCAGCTTTGGACAGGGGAATTCACCCCTCCACTTT,CASSFGQGNSPLHF
TRBJ2-3,few,TRBD2,TRBV7-2,TGTGCCAGCAGCCCCGGGACTAGCGGGAGGGCCGCAGATACGCAGTATTTT,CASSPGTSGRAADTQYF
TRBJ2-5,NA,TRBD1,TRBV7-3,TGTGCCAGCAGCTTTGGGACAGGGGACCCCCAAGAGACCCAGTACTTC,CASSFGTGDPQETQYF
TRBJ2-7,NA,TRBD2,TRBV7-9,TGTGCCAGCAGCTTAGGCCTCACGGGGGGCGAGCAGTACTTC,CASSLGLTGGEQYF
TRBJ2-3,NA,TRBD2,TRBV4-1,TGCGCCAGCAGCCAAGAAGGTCTAGCGGGACCCACAGATACGCAGTATTTT,CASSQEGLAGPTDTQYF
TRBJ1-1,NA,NA,TRBV12-5,TGTGCTAGTGGTCCAGGACTTGCCGAAGCTTTCTTT,CASGPGLAEAFF
TRBJ2-3,NA,TRBD1,TRBV29-1,TGCAGCGTTGACGCTCGGGACAGGGAAACAGATACGCAGTATTTT,CSVDARDRETDTQYF
TRBJ2-7,NA,TRBD1,TRBV6-2/TRBV6-3,TGTGCCAGCAGTCCACACCTACGGGGACAGGGCTCCTACGAGCAGTACTTC,CASSPHLRGQGSYEQYF
TRBJ2-5,NA,NA,TRBV19,TGTGCCAGTAGTCCAAGGACCTCCCGGGGACAAGAGACCCAGTACTTC,CASSPRTSRGQETQYF
TRBJ1-2,NA,TRBD1,TRBV6-5,TGTGCCAGCAGTCGGACAGGGAGGGAGGCTGGCTACACCTTC,CASSRTGREAGYTF
TRBJ2-5,NA,TRBD2,TRBV9,TGTGCCAGCAGCGTTACGTTAGCGGGAGTGGAGACCCAGTACTTC,CASSVTLAGVETQYF
TRBJ1-1,once,NA,TRBV5-1,TGCGCCAGCAGGTCCAGGGGTTCTTCTGACGCTGAAGCTTTCTTT,CASRSRGSSDAEAFF
TRBJ1-1,once,NA,TRBV25-1,TGTGCCAGCAGTGAAGGGCGCAGTGAAGCTTTCTTT,CASSEGRSEAFF
TRBJ2-6,NA,TRBD1,TRBV5-1,TGCGCCAGCCGACAGGGGACCGGGGCCAACGTCCTGACTTTC,CASRQGTGANVLTF
TRBJ2-2,NA,TRBD2,TRBV4-3,TGCGCCAGCAGCCAAGGGACTAGCGGGGGTACCGGGGAGCTGTTTTTT,CASSQGTSGGTGELFF
TRBJ2-3,NA,TRBD2,TRBV11-2,TGTGCCAGCAGCTTAGATGGGACGGGAGGATTAGATACGCAGTATTTT,CASSLDGTGGLDTQYF
TRBJ1-2,NA,NA,TRBV11-2,TGTGCCAGCAGCTTAGTAGCCCGGGGCTACACCTTC,CASSLVARGYTF
TRBJ1-4,NA,TRBD1,TRBV5-4,TGTGCCAGCAGCGAGCCACAGGGGGGTGGGGAAAAACTGTTTTTT,CASSEPQGGGEKLFF
TRBJ2-7,NA,NA,TRBV5-4,TGTGCCAGCAGCTTGGTAGGGACACCTGCCTACGAGCAGTACTTC,CASSLVGTPAYEQYF
TRBJ2-1,NA,TRBD2,TRBV7-2,TGTGCCAGCAGCGAAACCGGGACTAGGTCCTACAATGAGCAGTTCTTC,CASSETGTRSYNEQFF
TRBJ1-2,few,NA,TRBV20-1,TGCAGTGCTAGTCTAGATAGTGGCTACACCTTC,CSASLDSGYTF
TRBJ2-7,NA,NA,TRBV18,TGTGCCAGCTCACCACAGGCAGGGTCGGGTGAGCAGTACTTC,CASSPQAGSGEQYF
TRBJ2-2,NA,TRBD2,TRBV7-2,TGTGCCAGCAGCTCCGGGGGTCGGGGGGTGAACACCGGGGAGCTGTTTTTT,CASSSGGRGVNTGELFF
TRBJ2-5,NA,NA,TRBV7-9,TGTGCCAGCAGCCCAGGATCTGGGGAGACCCAGTACTTC,CASSPGSGETQYF
TRBJ2-3,NA,NA,TRBV9,TGTGCCAGCAGCGTAGCGGGAGGACAGAGCACAGATACGCAGTATTTT,CASSVAGGQSTDTQYF
TRBJ1-5,NA,TRBD1,TRBV29-1,TGCAGCGTGGCCGGGACAGGGGCGGAACAGCCCCAGCATTTT,CSVAGTGAEQPQHF
TRBJ1-3,NA,NA,TRBV7-2,TGTGCCAGCAGCTTAGCGCGGAACTCTGGAAACACCATATATTTT,CASSLARNSGNTIYF
TRBJ1-5,NA,NA,TRBV12-5,TGTGCTAGTGGTTTGGTTGAGGGTCAGCCCCAGCATTTT,CASGLVEGQPQHF
TRBJ1-1,NA,TRBD1,TRBV6-5,TGTGCCAGCAGTTACTTTGGACAGGGAGAGGCTTTCTTT,CASSYFGQGEAFF
TRBJ2-7,NA,TRBD2,TRBV19,TGTGCCAGTAGTGTTACTAGCGGGGGATCCCACGAGCAGTACTTC,CASSVTSGGSHEQYF
TRBJ1-1,NA,TRBD1,TRBV9,TGTGCCAGCAGCGTCGGGACAGGGTACACTGAAGCTTTCTTT,CASSVGTGYTEAFF
TRBJ1-6,few,NA,TRBV2,TGTGCCAGCAGTTGGACAGCGAATAATTCACCCCTCCACTTT,CASSWTANNSPLHF
TRBJ2-5,NA,NA,TRBV4-2,TGTGCCAGCAGTCCGGCGGCGGGGCGGGGACAAGAGACCCAGTACTTC,CASSPAAGRGQETQYF
TRBJ2-7,NA,TRBD1,TRBV3-1/TRBV3-2,TGTGCCAGCAGCCAAGGGTGGGACAGCCCCTACGAGCAGTACTTC,CASSQGWDSPYEQYF
TRBJ1-1,NA,NA,TRBV12-3/TRBV12-4,TGTGCCAGCAGGCGACAAGGGAACACTGAAGCTTTCTTT,CASRRQGNTEAFF
TRBJ1-6,NA,NA,TRBV25-1,TGTGCCAGCAGTGACCTTCGCGGAATTAATTCACCCCTCCACTTT,CASSDLRGINSPLHF
TRBJ2-1,NA,TRBD2,TRBV29-1,TGCAGCGTTGAAGATCGCCTAGCGGGCGGGGAGCAGTTCTTC,CSVEDRLAGGEQFF
TRBJ2-2,medium-sized,NA,TRBV19,TGTGCCATTAAGAATAAGGGGCAGGGCAACACCGGGGAGCTGTTTTTT,CAIKNKGQGNTGELFF
TRBJ1-4,NA,NA,TRBV11-3,TGTGCCAGCAGCTTACCCGGGATGAATAGACTGTTTTTT,CASSLPGMNRLFF
TRBJ2-1,NA,TRBD2,TRBV5-4,TGTGCCAGCAGCGCCAAAGGACTAGCGTCATATGAGCAGTTCTTC,CASSAKGLASYEQFF
TRBJ1-5,once,NA,TRBV10-3,TGTGCCATCAGACAGGGACCAGATCAGCCCCAGCATTTT,CAIRQGPDQPQHF
TRBJ2-2,NA,TRBD1,TRBV6-5,TGTGCCAGCAGTTACTCCGGGACAGGGTCTCTGTTTTTT,CASSYSGTGSLFF
TRBJ2-7,NA,TRBD2,TRBV7-2,TGTGCCAGCAGCCTAACCGGGACTAGCGGGAGTGGCCACGAGCAGTACTTC,CASSLTGTSGSGHEQYF
TRBJ1-2,NA,NA,TRBV6-5,TGTGCCAGCAGTCGCCTTAGTGACTATGGCTACACCTTC,CASSRLSDYGYTF
TRBJ1-4,NA,TRBD1,TRBV27,TGTGCCAGCAGGCTGCATAGACAGGGGTCGAATGAAAAACTGTTTTTT,CASRLHRQGSNEKLFF
TRBJ1-2,NA,NA,TRBV4-3,TGCGCCAGCAGCCAAGACCGCATCCGGTTCTATGGCTACACCTTC,CASSQDRIRFYGYTF
TRBJ2-5,NA,NA,TRBV6-5,TGTGCCAGCAGTTATAGCCAAGAGACCCAGTACTTC,CASSYSQETQYF
TRBJ2-2,NA,TRBD1,TRBV28,TGTGCCAGCAGAACCCAACGGACAGGACAAAGCGGGGAGCTGTTTTTT,CASRTQRTGQSGELFF
TRBJ2-5,NA,NA,TRBV24-1,TGTGCCACCAGTGATGCGGGACAGTCCTTCAGGGAGACCCAGTACTTC,CATSDAGQSFRETQYF
TRBJ2-2,NA,TRBD2,TRBV5-4,TGTGCCAGCAGCAGGACTAGGAGGACCGGGGAGCTGTTTTTT,CASSRTRRTGELFF